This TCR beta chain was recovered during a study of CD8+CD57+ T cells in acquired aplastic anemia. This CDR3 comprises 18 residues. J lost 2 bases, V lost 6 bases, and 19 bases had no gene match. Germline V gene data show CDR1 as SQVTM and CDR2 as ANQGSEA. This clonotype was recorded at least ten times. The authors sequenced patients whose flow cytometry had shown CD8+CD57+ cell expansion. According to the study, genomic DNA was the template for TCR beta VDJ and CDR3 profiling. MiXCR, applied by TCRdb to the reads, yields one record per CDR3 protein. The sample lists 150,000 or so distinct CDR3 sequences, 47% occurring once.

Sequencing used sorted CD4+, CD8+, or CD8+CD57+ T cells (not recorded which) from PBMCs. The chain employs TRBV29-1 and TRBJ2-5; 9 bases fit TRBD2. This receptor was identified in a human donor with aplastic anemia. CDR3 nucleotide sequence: TGCAGCGTCGGGTCCGTCCCCGGGAGCGGGGGGATGCAAGAGACCCAGTACTTC. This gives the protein CSVGSVPGSGGMQETQYF.